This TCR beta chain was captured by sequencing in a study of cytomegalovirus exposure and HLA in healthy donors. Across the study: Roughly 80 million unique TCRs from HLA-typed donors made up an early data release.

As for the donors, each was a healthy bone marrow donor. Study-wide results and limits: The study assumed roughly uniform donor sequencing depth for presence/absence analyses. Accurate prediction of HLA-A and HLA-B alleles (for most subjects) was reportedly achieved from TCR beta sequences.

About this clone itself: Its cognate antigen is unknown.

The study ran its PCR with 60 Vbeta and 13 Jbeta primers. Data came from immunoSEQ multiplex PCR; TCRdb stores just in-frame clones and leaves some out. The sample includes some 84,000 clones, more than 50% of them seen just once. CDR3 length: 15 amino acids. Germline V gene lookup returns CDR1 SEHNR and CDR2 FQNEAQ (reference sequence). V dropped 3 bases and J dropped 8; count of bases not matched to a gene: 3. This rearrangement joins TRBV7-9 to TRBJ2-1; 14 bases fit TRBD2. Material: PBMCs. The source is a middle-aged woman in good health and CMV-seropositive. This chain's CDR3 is CASSFGTSGSHEQFF. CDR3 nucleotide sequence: TGTGCCAGCAGCTTTGGGACTAGCGGGAGTCATGAGCAGTTCTTC. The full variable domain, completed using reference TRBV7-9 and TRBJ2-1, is DTGVSQNPRHKITKRGQNVTFRCDPISEHNRLYWYRQTLGQGPEFLTYFQNEAQLEKSRLLSDRFSAERPKGSFSTLEIQRTEQGDSAMYLCASSFGTSGSHEQFFGPGTRLTVL.